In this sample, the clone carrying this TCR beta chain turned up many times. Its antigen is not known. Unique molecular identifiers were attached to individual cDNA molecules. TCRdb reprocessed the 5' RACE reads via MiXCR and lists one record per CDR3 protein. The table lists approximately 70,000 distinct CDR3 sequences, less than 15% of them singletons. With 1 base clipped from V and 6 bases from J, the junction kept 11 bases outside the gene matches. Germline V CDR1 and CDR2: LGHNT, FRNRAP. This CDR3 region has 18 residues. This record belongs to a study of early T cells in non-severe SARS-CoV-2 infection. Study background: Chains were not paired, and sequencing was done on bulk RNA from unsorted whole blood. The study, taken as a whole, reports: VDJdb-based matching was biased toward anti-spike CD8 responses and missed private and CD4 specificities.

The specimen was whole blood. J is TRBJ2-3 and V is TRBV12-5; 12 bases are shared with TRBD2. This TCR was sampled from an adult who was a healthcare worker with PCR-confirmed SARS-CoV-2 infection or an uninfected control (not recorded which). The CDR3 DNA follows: TGTGCTAGTGGTTTGGCCGGGACTAGCGGGCCCCTGGGTGATACGCAGTATTTT. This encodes CASGLAGTSGPLGDTQYF.